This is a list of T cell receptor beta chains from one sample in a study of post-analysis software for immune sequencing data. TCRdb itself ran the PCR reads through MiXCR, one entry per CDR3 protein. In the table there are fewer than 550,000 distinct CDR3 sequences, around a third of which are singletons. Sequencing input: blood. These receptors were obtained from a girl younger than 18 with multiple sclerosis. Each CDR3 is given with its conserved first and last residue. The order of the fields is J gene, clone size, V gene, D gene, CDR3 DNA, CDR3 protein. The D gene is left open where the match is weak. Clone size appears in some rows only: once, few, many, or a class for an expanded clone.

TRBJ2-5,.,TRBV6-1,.,TGTGCCAGCAGTGAAACAGGGCGGGGAGAGACCCAGTACTTC,CASSETGRGETQYF
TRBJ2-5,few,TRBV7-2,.,TGTGCCAGCAGCCGTCACCAAGGGCAAGAGACCCAGTACTTC,CASSRHQGQETQYF
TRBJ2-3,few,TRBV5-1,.,TGCGCCAGCAGCCCCCCGCACGGGCGGGGAAGCACAGATACGCAGTATTTT,CASSPPHGRGSTDTQYF
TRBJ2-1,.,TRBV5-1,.,TGCGCCAGCAGCTTGGTCGGCGGGACCTTTGGGAATGAGCAGGTCTTC,CASSLVGGTFGNEQVF
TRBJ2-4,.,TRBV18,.,TGTGCCAGCTCACCAGCCAGGGACCACCTTAGCGGCATTCAGTACTTC,CASSPARDHLSGIQYF
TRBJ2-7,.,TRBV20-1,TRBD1,TGCAGTGCTCGGGGACAGGCCTACGAGCAGTACTTC,CSARGQAYEQYF
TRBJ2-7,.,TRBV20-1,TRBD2,TGCAGTGCTCCCCGACTAGCTTCATTTAACGAGCAGTACTTC,CSAPRLASFNEQYF
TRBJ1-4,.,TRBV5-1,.,TGCGCCAGCAGCCCGGCCGGGGTCGCTAATGAAAAACTGTTTTTT,CASSPAGVANEKLFF
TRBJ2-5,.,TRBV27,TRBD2,TGTGCCAGCAGTCCGATCGGGGGGGCCGGGGAGACCCAGTACTTC,CASSPIGGAGETQYF
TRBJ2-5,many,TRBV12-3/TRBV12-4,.,TGTGCCAGCAGCTACGGGACCCTGGGGACCCAGTACTTC,CASSYGTLGTQYF
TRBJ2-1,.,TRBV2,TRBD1,TGTGCCAGCAGAGAAGACAGGGCGTCCTACAATGAGCAGTTCTTC,CASREDRASYNEQFF
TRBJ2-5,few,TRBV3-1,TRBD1,TGTGCCAGCAGCCCCGGGGGACAGGGGGACGAGACCCAGTACTTC,CASSPGGQGDETQYF
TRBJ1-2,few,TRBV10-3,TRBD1,TGTGCCATCATAACAGGGGGCGGAGGCTACACCTTC,CAIITGGGGYTF
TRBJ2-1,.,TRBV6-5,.,TGTGCCAGCAGCCGGAAGGGGGGCGACACCTACAATGAGCAGTTCTTC,CASSRKGGDTYNEQFF
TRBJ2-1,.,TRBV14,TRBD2,TGTGCCAGCAGCCAAGCTTGGGAGCGGGGCCACATCCAAGAGACCCAGTTCTTC,CASSQAWERGHIQETQFF
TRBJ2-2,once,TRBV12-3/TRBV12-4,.,TGTGCCAGCAGTTTGTCCCGAGTCGCCGGGGAGCTGTTTTTT,CASSLSRVAGELFF
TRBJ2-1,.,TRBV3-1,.,TGTGCCAGCAGCCAAGGACCGGGGGAGCAGGGTGAGCAGTTCTTC,CASSQGPGEQGEQFF
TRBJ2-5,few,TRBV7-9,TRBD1,TGTGCCAGCAGCTCGCCAGACAGGGGGCAAGAGACCCAGTACTTC,CASSSPDRGQETQYF
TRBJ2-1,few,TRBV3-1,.,TGTGCCAGCAGCCAAGACTGGGGGGGCCGCTGGAATGAGCAGTTCTTC,CASSQDWGGRWNEQFF
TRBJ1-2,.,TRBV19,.,TGTGCCAGTTCCCGGACAGCTGAGATTAACTATGGCTACACCTTC,CASSRTAEINYGYTF